The 19 T cell receptor beta chains given below trace back to one sample, sequenced in a study of T cell responses to AZD1222 COVID-19 vaccine. Generated by immunoSEQ multiplex PCR, the TCRdb table keeps only in-frame clones and is missing some. The sample gives 130,000 or so clones, around 86% of which show up once; 20% to 25% is in the top ten. The material sequenced was peripheral blood, taken on day 0 of AZD1222 vaccination. These receptors came from an adult in good health.

V is TRBV21-1 and J is TRBJ2-7; TRBD2, the table's D call, was not compared with the DNA. TRBV21-1 constitutes a pseudogene. There are 15 residues in the CDR3. Written as DNA, the CDR3 is TGTGCCACCAAATCAACGGTTTCTGATCTTTACGAGCAGTACTTC. It specifies CATKSTVSDLYEQYF.

This chain links TRBV27 with TRBJ2-7; D is possibly TRBD1 or TRBD2 (6 bases each). Per the germline V gene, CDR1 is MNHEY and CDR2 is SMNVEV (reference sequence). Trimming removed 2 bases at V and 3 bases at J, with 14 bases between. CDR3 length: 15 amino acids. CDR3 bases: TGTGCCAGCAGTTTACTGGGGGGCAGCGGCTACGAGCAGTACTTC. It codes for CASSLLGGSGYEQYF.

The J gene is TRBJ2-1, the V gene TRBV5-4, with TRBD1 as a possible D gene (5 bases). CDR1 and CDR2 from the germline V gene are SGHNT and YYREEE (reference sequence). Deletions cut 4 bases from V and 5 bases from J, with 16 bases between. The CDR3 length is 15 residues. In nucleotides, the CDR3 is TGTGCCAGCAGCGTGGAATTGACAGTTAACAATGAGCAGTTCTTC. It specifies CASSVELTVNNEQFF.

The chain combines TRBV6-5 with TRBJ1-1; no clear D gene. Germline values: CDR1 MNHEY, CDR2 SVGAGI. The CDR3 covers 13 residues. V lost 11 bases, J lost 0 bases, and 13 bases lay in between. The CDR3 nucleotides are TGTGCCTCAAGCAGAAACATGAACACTGAAGCTTTCTTT. Protein: CASSRNMNTEAFF.

The CDR3 nucleotides read TGTGCCAGCAGTTACGGGGCGGGTGTCACCGGGGAGCTGTTTTTT. It translates to CASSYGAGVTGELFF. The chain links TRBV6-2 or TRBV6-3 to TRBJ2-2, with D tentatively TRBD1 or TRBD2 (5 bases each). The ends were cut back, 2 bases at V and 4 bases at J, with 11 bases in the middle. The CDR3 has 15 amino acids. Germline-derived CDR1 and CDR2 are MNHEY and SVGEGT.

There are a few counts of this clone. The chain uses TRBV28 and TRBJ2-7; 9 bases match TRBD2. CDR3 length equals 16 residues. CDR1 is MDHEN, CDR2 SYDVKM, per germline. V was pared by 4 bases and J by 2 bases, with 9 bases of the junction left unmatched. The CDR3 DNA sequence: TGTGCCAGCAGTTCATACTCCGGGACTAGCCCCTACGAGCAGTACTTC. Translating it yields CASSSYSGTSPYEQYF. The variable domain in full, with the rest retrieved from reference TRBV28 and TRBJ2-7, is DVKVTQSSRYLVKRTGEKVFLECVQDMDHENMFWYRQDPGLGLRLIYFSYDVKMKEKGDIPEGYSVSREKKERFSLILESASTNQTSMYLCASSSYSGTSPYEQYFGPGTRLTVT.

The chain couples TRBV9 to TRBJ2-1; maybe TRBD2 (6 bases). With 4 bases removed from V and 0 bases from J, the gap between germline ends came to 14 bases. Germline CDR1 reads SGDLS; CDR2 reads YYNGEE. The CDR3 contains 16 residues. The CDR3 nucleotides read TGTGCCAGCAGCCCCTCGGGGCGGGGCTCCTACAATGAGCAGTTCTTC. Translating gives CASSPSGRGSYNEQFF. Variable domain in full (rest from reference TRBV9 and TRBJ2-1): DSGVTQTPKHLITATGQRVTLRCSPRSGDLSVYWYQQSLDQGLQFLIQYYNGEERAKGNILERFSAQQFPDLHSELNLSSLELGDSALYFCASSPSGRGSYNEQFFGPGTRLTVL.

This chain uses TRBV19 with TRBJ1-2; D is unclear. The CDR3 contains 14 residues. The ends were cut back, 7 bases at V and 3 bases at J, with 15 bases in the middle. Germline V gives CDR1 LNHDA, CDR2 SQIVND (reference sequence). Written as DNA, the CDR3 is TGTGCCAGTACCTCACCTGGACGGTACTATGGCTACACCTTC. As protein: CASTSPGRYYGYTF.

This clone occurred once. V and J are TRBV7-3 and TRBJ2-1; a weak D match, TRBD2 (6 bases). V lost 3 bases to trimming and J lost 4 bases, with 16 bases between them. The CDR3 consists of 16 residues. The germline gives CDR1 SGHTA, CDR2 FQGTGA. CDR3 in amino acids: CASSFSAGLDYNEQFF. As DNA, the CDR3 is TGTGCCAGCAGCTTCTCGGCGGGGTTAGATTACAATGAGCAGTTCTTC.

This clone was found a few times. The chain has TRBV6-5 and TRBJ2-7, with D unresolved. Between the trimmed V and J ends, which lost 3 bases and 7 bases, there was a span of 13 bases. The germline gives CDR1 MNHEY, CDR2 SVGAGI. The CDR3 runs to 13 residues. The CDR3 bases are TGTGCCAGCAGTTATTTGGGTCAGAAAGAGCAGTACTTC. Its protein product is CASSYLGQKEQYF.

This chain links TRBV5-1 with TRBJ1-4; 11 bases fit TRBD1. The CDR3 is 14 amino acids. The J segment lost 7 bases and the V segment lost 4 bases, leaving 3 bases of the junction unmatched. Looked up from germline, CDR1 is SGHRS and CDR2 is YFSETQ. The CDR3 loop reads CASSLGTGGEKLFF. In DNA, the CDR3 is TGCGCCAGCAGCCTGGGGACAGGGGGTGAAAAACTGTTTTTT.

This CDR3 is CASSQPTGGGGGTQYF. Written as DNA, the CDR3 is TGTGCCAGCAGCCAACCGACAGGAGGAGGGGGTGGGACCCAGTACTTC. V and J are TRBV14 and TRBJ2-5, with D possibly being TRBD1 or TRBD2 (6 bases each). Germline V gene data show CDR1 as SGHDN and CDR2 as FVKESK. The CDR3 totals 16 residues. Deletions cut 2 bases from V and 7 bases from J, with 20 bases between.

The chain has TRBV19 and TRBJ1-2, with 7 positions matching TRBD1. The ends lost 5 bases at V and 8 bases at J; junction bases unmatched: 17. CDR3 length: 16 amino acids. From germline, CDR1 is LNHDA and CDR2 SQIVND (reference sequence). CDR3 residues: CASSYLSGRGPEGYTF. The CDR3 DNA sequence: TGTGCCAGTAGTTATTTATCGGGGAGGGGGCCGGAGGGCTACACCTTC.

The CDR3 is CASSLALAGTYEQYF. The DNA of the CDR3 is TGTGCCAGCAGTTTAGCACTAGCGGGGACCTACGAGCAGTACTTC. The J gene is TRBJ2-7, the V gene TRBV27; 10 nucleotides line up with TRBD2. The CDR3 is made up of 15 amino acids. The V gene end was trimmed by 2 bases and the J gene end by 2 bases; junction bases not matched to a gene: 3. The V gene's germline CDR1 is MNHEY and CDR2 SMNVEV (reference sequence).

The chain is built from TRBV7-9 and TRBJ1-6; no reliable D call. The CDR3 runs to 15 residues. The germline V and J ends were trimmed by 4 bases and 9 bases, with 16 bases remaining between them. Germline CDR1 reads SEHNR; CDR2 reads FQNEAQ (reference sequence). The CDR3 is CASSSPRFSGSPLHF. The CDR3 coding sequence is TGTGCCAGCAGCTCACCTAGATTTTCGGGTTCACCCCTCCACTTT.

This rearrangement joins TRBV2 to TRBJ2-7; 7 bases fit TRBD1. Losses at the gene ends were 7 bases for V and 3 bases for J; bases not matched to a gene: 12. Germline V gene lookup returns CDR1 SNHLY and CDR2 FYNNEI. This CDR3 is built from 15 residues. This chain's CDR3 is CASNTGQTNYYEQYF. The CDR3 nucleotides read TGTGCCAGCAATACGGGACAGACTAATTACTACGAGCAGTACTTC.

This chain's CDR3 is CASSVGGVSSTDTQYF. The DNA for the CDR3 is TGTGCCAGCAGCGTAGGAGGGGTCTCTAGCACAGATACGCAGTATTTT. This chain links TRBV9 with TRBJ2-3; D may match TRBD1 or TRBD2 (5 bases each). The CDR3 extends over 16 amino acids. V was clipped by 0 bases and J by 0 bases, with 11 bases between them. CDR1 and CDR2 from the germline V gene are SGDLS and YYNGEE.

The sample holds one count of this clone. This chain connects TRBV7-8 to TRBJ2-7; D is perhaps TRBD1 or TRBD2 (6 bases each). V lost 5 bases and J lost 3, with 14 bases in between. Germline CDR1 reads SGHVS; CDR2 reads FQNEAQ. The CDR3 is made up of 14 amino acids. The CDR3 loop reads CASSPVGGRYEQYF. DNA for the CDR3: TGTGCCAGCAGCCCCGTGGGGGGCCGCTACGAGCAGTACTTC.

The rearrangement links TRBV5-6 to TRBJ1-2, with D unclear. The CDR3 length is 14 residues. The germline V and J ends were trimmed by 2 bases and 2 bases, with 10 bases remaining between them. Germline CDR1 reads SGHDT; CDR2 reads YYEEEE. The CDR3 nucleotides read TGTGCCAGCAGCTTTTGGGAGGGAAACTATGGCTACACCTTC. It is translated as CASSFWEGNYGYTF.